Below, 15 T cell receptor beta chains from the same sample are listed, as sequenced in a study of T cells in Graves' hyperthyroidism and ophthalmopathy. RNA transcripts served as the template for amplifying TCR beta CDR3 regions. Carried out on the TCR CDR3, a first-round RT-PCR used the HTBI primer set. TCRdb passed the multiplex PCR reads through MiXCR, listing each CDR3 protein once. Here the sample spans roughly 640,000 distinct CDR3 sequences, roughly 16% being singletons. Sequenced: blood. The receptors here all came from a woman between 35 and 50 years old with Graves' ophthalmopathy.

With respect to this clonotype: Being one base from a much bigger clone, this may be a read error. The V gene is TRBV6-2 or TRBV6-3, the J gene TRBJ2-7; TRBD2 agrees at 13 bases. The CDR3 is 13 residues long. V shed 6 bases and J 9 bases; nucleotides not matched to a gene: 5. Germline-derived CDR1 and CDR2 are MNHEY and SVGEGT. CDR3: CASRGTSGTRQYF. Here the CDR3 DNA reads TGTGCCAGCAGGGGGACTAGCGGGACGAGGCAGTACTTC.

This chain joins TRBV12-5 and TRBJ1-1; TRBD1 aligns across 8 bases. J gave up 7 bases and V 0 bases, and 10 bases lay outside the gene matches. Germline CDR1 reads LGHNT; CDR2 reads FRNRAP. This CDR3 has 16 residues. The DNA of the CDR3 is TGTGCTAGTGGTTTGGTAGTAGGAACAGGGGGGTTTGAAGCTTTCTTT. Its translation: CASGLVVGTGGFEAFF.

This clonotype was counted between two and nine times. This sequence joins TRBV27 and TRBJ2-1; 8 positions match TRBD1. The V and J ends lost 5 bases and 2 bases, in that order; junction bases with no gene match: 8. Germline V CDR1 and CDR2: MNHEY, SMNVEV (reference sequence). The CDR3 is 16 amino acids. DNA for the CDR3: TGTGCCAGCAGTCCCCCCCCGACAGGGGCCTACAATGAGCAGTTCTTC. Translated, it gives CASSPPPTGAYNEQFF.

The V and J genes are TRBV29-1 and TRBJ2-7; weak D call: TRBD1 (5 bases). The CDR3 has 14 amino acids. Germline V gene lookup returns CDR1 SQVTM and CDR2 ANQGSEA. The V and J ends lost 7 bases and 2 bases respectively, with 18 bases between them. The DNA of the CDR3 is TGCAGCGCCCAACAGACGGCAGGGCCCTACGAGCAGTACTTC. This encodes CSAQQTAGPYEQYF.

The gene calls are TRBV11-2 and TRBJ2-1; D is unclear. V lost 5 bases and J lost 9, with 14 bases in between. Germline V gives CDR1 SGHAT, CDR2 FQNNGV. The CDR3 loop spans 13 amino acids. In DNA form, the CDR3 reads TGTGCCAGCAGCCTCGTCAGCCAAAGTGAGCAGTTCTTC. Protein sequence: CASSLVSQSEQFF.

This clonotype has only a few counts. This chain links TRBV28 with TRBJ2-3; 10 positions agree with TRBD2. V lost 2 bases, J lost 0 bases, and 8 bases stayed unmatched. CDR1 and CDR2 from the germline V gene are MDHEN and SYDVKM. This CDR3 comprises 18 residues. CDR3 in amino acids: CASSLSSSGSESTDTQYF. In DNA form, the CDR3 reads TGTGCCAGCAGTTTAAGTTCTAGCGGGAGCGAAAGCACAGATACGCAGTATTTT.

This clonotype has ten or more counts. The chain joins TRBV2 to TRBJ2-7; D not certain. The CDR3 covers 14 residues. V lost 2 bases and J 2 bases, leaving 10 bases between the germline ends. Germline CDR1 is SNHLY and CDR2 is FYNNEI. Written as DNA, the CDR3 is TGTGCCAGCAGTGAATGGGAAGGACCCTACGAGCAGTACTTC. Translation gives CASSEWEGPYEQYF.

The rearrangement uses TRBV7-9 and TRBJ2-1; 7 bases match TRBD2. CDR1 is SEHNR and CDR2 is FQNEAQ in the germline V gene (reference sequence). Trimming removed 4 bases from V and 7 bases from J; junction bases left unmatched: 16. The CDR3 has 17 amino acids. CDR3 nucleotides: TGTGCCAGCAGCTATACTAGGGAGGGGAATAGCCCTAATGAGCAGTTCTTC. Translating it yields CASSYTREGNSPNEQFF.

The chain links TRBV6-1 to TRBJ2-7; D gene unclear. The V end lost 5 bases, the J end lost 5 bases, and 13 bases lay between the germline ends. This CDR3 spans 13 amino acids. The V gene's germline CDR1 is MNHNS and CDR2 SASEGT. CDR3 protein: CASSPASRHEQYF. In DNA form, the CDR3 reads TGTGCCAGCAGTCCCGCCTCGAGGCACGAGCAGTACTTC.

This clonotype was seen many times. The chain has TRBV28 and TRBJ1-2; 7 bases are shared with TRBD1. V dropped 2 bases and J dropped 4; count of bases not matched to a gene: 1. The CDR3 runs 13 residues. Germline-derived CDR1 and CDR2 are MDHEN and SYDVKM. Written as DNA, the CDR3 is TGTGCCAGCAGTTTACAGGGGGGCTATGGCTACACCTTC. Amino acids: CASSLQGGYGYTF.

The chain is built from TRBV6-1 and TRBJ1-6, with TRBD1 matching over 11 bases. This CDR3 has 15 residues. In germline, CDR1 is MNHNS, CDR2 SASEGT. With 10 bases clipped from V and 5 bases from J, the junction kept 7 bases outside the gene matches. Here the CDR3 reads CATKGTGGNNSPLHF. As DNA, the CDR3 is TGTGCCACAAAGGGGACAGGGGGGAATAATTCACCCCTCCACTTT.

V usage is TRBV4-1 and J usage is TRBJ1-2; 11 bases agree with TRBD1. This CDR3 is 16 amino acids long. Germline V gene data show CDR1 as MGHRA and CDR2 as YSYEKL. The ends lost 0 bases at V and 5 bases at J; junction bases unmatched: 5. The CDR3 here is CASSQEDRGRVYGYTF. The CDR3 DNA reads as TGCGCCAGCAGCCAAGAGGACAGGGGGCGAGTATATGGCTACACCTTC.

The sample holds many counts of this clonotype. The rearrangement uses TRBV28 and TRBJ2-1; D is unclear. V lost 7 bases to trimming and J lost 7 bases, with 8 bases between them. The CDR3 is 11 residues long. The germline CDR1 and CDR2 sequences are MDHEN and SYDVKM. CDR3 sequence: CASIGENEQFF. As DNA, the CDR3 is TGTGCCAGCATTGGGGAAAATGAGCAGTTCTTC.

The sample holds one count of this clonotype. A much larger clone lies one base from this, so it may be a read error. It is unclear where the CDR3 begins or ends on the DNA, so no DNA is shown, and the CDR3 is as TCRdb lists it. This chain joins TRBV28 and TRBJ2-7; TRBD2 is the table's D call, not checked against the DNA. The CDR3 contains 15 residues when both ends are counted. The germline CDR1 and CDR2 sequences are MDHEN and SYDVKM. CDR3: CASSLVASGSAEKYF.

This clonotype was recorded a few times. V gene TRBV20-1 combines with J gene TRBJ2-4, with D perhaps matching TRBD2 (6 bases). The germline V and J ends were trimmed by 6 bases and 8 bases, with 17 bases remaining between them. The CDR3 is made up of 13 amino acids. Germline V gene data show CDR1 as DFQATT and CDR2 as SNEGSKA (reference sequence). CDR3 DNA sequence: TGCAGTGCCACCCCTGGGACTTTAGACATTCAGTACTTC. Its translation: CSATPGTLDIQYF.